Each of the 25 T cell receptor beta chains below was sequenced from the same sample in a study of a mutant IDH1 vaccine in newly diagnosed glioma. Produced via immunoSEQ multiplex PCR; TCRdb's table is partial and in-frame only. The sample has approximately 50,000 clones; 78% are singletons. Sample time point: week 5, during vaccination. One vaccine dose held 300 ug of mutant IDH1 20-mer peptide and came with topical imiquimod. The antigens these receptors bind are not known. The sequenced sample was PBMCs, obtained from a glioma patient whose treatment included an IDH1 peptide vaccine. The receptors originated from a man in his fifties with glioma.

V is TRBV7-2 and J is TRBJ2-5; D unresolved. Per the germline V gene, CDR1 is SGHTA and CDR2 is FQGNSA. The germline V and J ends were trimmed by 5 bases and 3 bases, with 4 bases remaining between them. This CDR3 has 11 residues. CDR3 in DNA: TGTGCCAGCAGCCCGAAAGAGACCCAGTACTTC. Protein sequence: CASSPKETQYF.

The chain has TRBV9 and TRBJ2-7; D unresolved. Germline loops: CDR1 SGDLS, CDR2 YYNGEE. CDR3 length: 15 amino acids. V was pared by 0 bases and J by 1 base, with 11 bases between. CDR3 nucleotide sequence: TGTGCCAGCAGCGTAGGGTCGGGTAGGTCCTACGAGCAGTACTTC. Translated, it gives CASSVGSGRSYEQYF.

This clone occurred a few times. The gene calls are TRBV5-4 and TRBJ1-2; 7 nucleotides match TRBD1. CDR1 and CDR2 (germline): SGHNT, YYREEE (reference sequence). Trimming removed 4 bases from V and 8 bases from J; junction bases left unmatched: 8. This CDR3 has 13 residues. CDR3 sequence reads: CASSATGVEGYTF. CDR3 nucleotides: TGTGCCAGCAGCGCTACAGGGGTGGAGGGCTACACCTTC. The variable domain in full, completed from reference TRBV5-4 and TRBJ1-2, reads ETGVTQSPTHLIKTRGQQVTLRCSSQSGHNTVSWYQQALGQGPQFIFQYYREEENGRGNFPPRFSGLQFPNYSSELNVNALELDDSALYLCASSATGVEGYTFGSGTRLTVV.

CDR3 amino acids: CASSQYFGATGELFF. Here the CDR3 DNA reads TGTGCCAGCAGCCAATACTTCGGGGCCACCGGGGAGCTGTTTTTT. The chain uses TRBV14 and TRBJ2-2; D might be TRBD1 or TRBD2, each matching 5 bases. CDR3 length: 15 residues. The V gene lost 2 bases and the J gene lost 4 bases, with 11 bases spanning the gap. The germline gives CDR1 SGHDN, CDR2 FVKESK.

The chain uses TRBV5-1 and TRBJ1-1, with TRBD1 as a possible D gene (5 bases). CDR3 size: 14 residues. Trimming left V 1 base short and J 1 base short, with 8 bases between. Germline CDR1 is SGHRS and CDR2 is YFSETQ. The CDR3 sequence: CASSLYRGNTEAFF. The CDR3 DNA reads TGCGCCAGCAGCTTGTATAGGGGGAACACTGAAGCTTTCTTT.

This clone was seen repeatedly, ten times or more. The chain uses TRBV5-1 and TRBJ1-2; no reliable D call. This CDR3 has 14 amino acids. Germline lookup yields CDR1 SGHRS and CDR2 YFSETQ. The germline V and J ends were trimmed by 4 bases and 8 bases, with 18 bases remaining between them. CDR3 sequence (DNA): TGCGCCAGCAGCCCCGAGTCCCTTTCCTGGGGCTACACCTTC. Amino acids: CASSPESLSWGYTF.

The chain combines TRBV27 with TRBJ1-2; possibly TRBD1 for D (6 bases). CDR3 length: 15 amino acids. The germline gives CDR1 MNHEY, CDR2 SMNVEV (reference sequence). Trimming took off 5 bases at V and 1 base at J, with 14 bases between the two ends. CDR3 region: CASSPAGEGNYGYTF. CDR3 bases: TGTGCCAGCAGTCCGGCAGGGGAAGGTAACTATGGCTACACCTTC.

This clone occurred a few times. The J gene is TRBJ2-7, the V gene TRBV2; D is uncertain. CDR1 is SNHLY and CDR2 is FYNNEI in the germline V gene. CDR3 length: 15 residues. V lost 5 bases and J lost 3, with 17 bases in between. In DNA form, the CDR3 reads TGTGCCAGCAGTCACTACATAGGAAAAGACTACGAGCAGTACTTC. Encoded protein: CASSHYIGKDYEQYF.

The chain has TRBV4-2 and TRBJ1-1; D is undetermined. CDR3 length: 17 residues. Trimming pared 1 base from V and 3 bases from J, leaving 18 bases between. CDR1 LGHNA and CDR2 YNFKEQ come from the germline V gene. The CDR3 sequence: CASSQAPGGSGYTEAFF. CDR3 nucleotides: TGTGCCAGCAGCCAAGCCCCCGGTGGCAGTGGGTACACTGAAGCTTTCTTT.

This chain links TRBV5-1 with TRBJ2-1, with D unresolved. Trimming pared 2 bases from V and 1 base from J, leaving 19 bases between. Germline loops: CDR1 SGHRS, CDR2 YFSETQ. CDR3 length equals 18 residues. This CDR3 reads CASSLRPIDLQSYNEQFF. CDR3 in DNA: TGCGCCAGCAGCTTACGCCCGATAGACCTACAATCCTACAATGAGCAGTTCTTC.

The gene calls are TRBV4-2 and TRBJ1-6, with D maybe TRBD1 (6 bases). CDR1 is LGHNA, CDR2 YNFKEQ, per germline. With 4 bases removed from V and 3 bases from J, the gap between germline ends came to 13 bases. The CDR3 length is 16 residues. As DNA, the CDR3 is TGTGCCAGCAGCCCAAGATTGGACAGCTATAATTCACCCCTCCACTTT. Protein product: CASSPRLDSYNSPLHF.

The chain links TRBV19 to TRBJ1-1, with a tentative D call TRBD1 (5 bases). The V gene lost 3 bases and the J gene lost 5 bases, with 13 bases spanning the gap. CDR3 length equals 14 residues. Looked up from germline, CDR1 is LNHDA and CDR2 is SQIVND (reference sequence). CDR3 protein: CASSIGGTRTEAFF. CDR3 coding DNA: TGTGCCAGTAGTATCGGAGGGACGAGGACTGAAGCTTTCTTT.

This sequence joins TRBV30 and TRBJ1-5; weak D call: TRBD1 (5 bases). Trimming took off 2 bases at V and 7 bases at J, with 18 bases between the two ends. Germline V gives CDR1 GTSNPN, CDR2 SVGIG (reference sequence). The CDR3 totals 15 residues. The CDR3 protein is CAWSPNLGGNQPQHF. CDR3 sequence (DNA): TGTGCCTGGAGTCCCAATCTTGGGGGAAACCAGCCCCAGCATTTT. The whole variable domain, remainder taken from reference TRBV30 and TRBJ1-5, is SQTIHQWPATLVQPVGSPLSLECTVEGTSNPNLYWYRQAAGRGLQLLFYSVGIGQISSEVPQNLSASRPQDRQFILSSKKLLLSDSGFYLCAWSPNLGGNQPQHFGDGTRLSIL.

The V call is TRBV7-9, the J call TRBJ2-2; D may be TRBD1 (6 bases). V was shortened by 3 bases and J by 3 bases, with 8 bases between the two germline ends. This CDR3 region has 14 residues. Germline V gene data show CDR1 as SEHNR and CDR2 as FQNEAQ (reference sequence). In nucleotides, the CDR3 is TGTGCCAGCAGCTTCGACAGGTACACCGGGGAGCTGTTTTTT. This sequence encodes CASSFDRYTGELFF.

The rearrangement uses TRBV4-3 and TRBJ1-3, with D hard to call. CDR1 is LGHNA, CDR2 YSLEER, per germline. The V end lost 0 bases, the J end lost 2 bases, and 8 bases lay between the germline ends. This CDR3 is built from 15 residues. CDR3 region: CASSQDWAAGNTIYF. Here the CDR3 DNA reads TGCGCCAGCAGCCAAGATTGGGCAGCTGGAAACACCATATATTTT.

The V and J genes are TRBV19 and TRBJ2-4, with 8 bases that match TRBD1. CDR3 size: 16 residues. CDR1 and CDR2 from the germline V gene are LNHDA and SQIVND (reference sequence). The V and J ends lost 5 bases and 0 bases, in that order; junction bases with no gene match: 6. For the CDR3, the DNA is TGTGCCAGTAGTTGGGGGACAGGTCGAGCCAAAAACATTCAGTACTTC. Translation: CASSWGTGRAKNIQYF.

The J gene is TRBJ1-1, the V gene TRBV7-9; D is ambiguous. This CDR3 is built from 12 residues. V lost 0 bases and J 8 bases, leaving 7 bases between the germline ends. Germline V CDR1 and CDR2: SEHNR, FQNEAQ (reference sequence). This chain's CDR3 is CASSLAKGEAFF. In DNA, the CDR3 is TGTGCCAGCAGCTTAGCGAAGGGCGAAGCTTTCTTT.

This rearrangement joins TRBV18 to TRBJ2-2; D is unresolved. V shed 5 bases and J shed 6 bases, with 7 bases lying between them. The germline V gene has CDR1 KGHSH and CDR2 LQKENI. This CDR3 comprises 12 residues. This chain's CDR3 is CASSSNPGELFF. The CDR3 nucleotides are TGTGCCAGCTCATCCAACCCCGGGGAGCTGTTTTTT.

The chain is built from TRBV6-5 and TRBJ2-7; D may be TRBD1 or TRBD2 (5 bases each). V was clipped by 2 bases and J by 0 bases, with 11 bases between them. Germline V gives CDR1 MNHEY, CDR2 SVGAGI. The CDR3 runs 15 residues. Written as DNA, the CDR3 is TGTGCCAGCAGTTACCGAGGGGACCACTCCTACGAGCAGTACTTC. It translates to CASSYRGDHSYEQYF.

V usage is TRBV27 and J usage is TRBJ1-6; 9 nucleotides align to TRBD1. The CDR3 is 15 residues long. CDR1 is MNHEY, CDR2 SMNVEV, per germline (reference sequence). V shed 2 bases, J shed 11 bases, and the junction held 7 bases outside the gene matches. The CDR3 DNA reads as TGTGCCAGCAGTTTAACAGGGGGCAATAGGACACCCCTCCACTTT. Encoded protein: CASSLTGGNRTPLHF.

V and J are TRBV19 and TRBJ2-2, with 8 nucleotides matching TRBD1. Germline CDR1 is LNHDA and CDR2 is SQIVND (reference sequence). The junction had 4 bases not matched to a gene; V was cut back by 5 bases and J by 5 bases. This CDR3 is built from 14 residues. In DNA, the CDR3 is TGTGCCAGTAGTTCCCAGGGGGCGACCGGGGAGCTGTTTTTT. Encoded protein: CASSSQGATGELFF. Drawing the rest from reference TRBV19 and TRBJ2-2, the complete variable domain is DGGITQSPKYLFRKEGQNVTLSCEQNLNHDAMYWYRQDPGQGLRLIYYSQIVNDFQKGDIAEGYSVSREKKESFPLTVTSAQKNPTAFYLCASSSQGATGELFFGEGSRLTVL.

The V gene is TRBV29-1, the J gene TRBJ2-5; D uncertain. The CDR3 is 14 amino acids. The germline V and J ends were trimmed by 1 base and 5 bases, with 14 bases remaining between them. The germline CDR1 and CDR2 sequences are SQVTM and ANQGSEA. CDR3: CSVEVGDSQETQYF. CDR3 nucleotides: TGCAGCGTTGAAGTAGGAGATTCCCAGGAGACCCAGTACTTC.

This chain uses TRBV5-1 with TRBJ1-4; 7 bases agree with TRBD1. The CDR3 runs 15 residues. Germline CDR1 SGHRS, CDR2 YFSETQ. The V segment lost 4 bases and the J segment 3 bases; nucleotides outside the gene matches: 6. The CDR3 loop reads CASSQSGTANEKLFF. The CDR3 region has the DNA TGCGCCAGCAGCCAGTCCGGGACAGCTAATGAAAAACTGTTTTTT.

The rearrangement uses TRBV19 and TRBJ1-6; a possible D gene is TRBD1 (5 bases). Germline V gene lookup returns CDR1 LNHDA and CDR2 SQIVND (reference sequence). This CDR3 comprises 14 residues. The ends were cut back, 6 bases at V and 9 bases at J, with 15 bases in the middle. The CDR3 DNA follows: TGTGCCAGTAGGGGGGAGGGGCTTGCTTCACCCCTCCACTTT. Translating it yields CASRGEGLASPLHF.

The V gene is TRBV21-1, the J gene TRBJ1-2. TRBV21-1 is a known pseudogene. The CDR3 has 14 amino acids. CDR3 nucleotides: TGTGCCAGCACCCATGGGGGGTCCCGCTATGGCTACACCTTC. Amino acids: CASTHGGSRYGYTF.